These T cell receptor beta chains were read from a single sample in a study of blood T cells in healthy people across ages. TCRdb reprocessed the 5' RACE reads with MiXCR, giving one entry per CDR3 protein. Of around 600,000 distinct CDR3 sequences detected, around half appear once; the ten largest clones hold approximately 23%. The sequenced sample consisted of blood. Receptor source: an older man in good health. Both conserved end residues are part of each CDR3. A D gene is named only where the DNA matches it firmly. Clone size is shown for a subset of rows, as once, few, many or a class of expanded clone.

d_gene: -; abundance: -; j_gene: TRBJ1-1; v_gene: TRBV7-2; CDR3nt: TGTGCCAGCAGCTTAGGGGTGATCGGTGATTCTGAAGCTTTCTTT; CDR3aa: CASSLGVIGDSEAFF
d_gene: TRBD1; abundance: few; j_gene: TRBJ1-2; v_gene: TRBV6-2/TRBV6-3; CDR3nt: TGTGCCAGCACCAAGGGGACAGGGGCCTATGGCTACACCTTC; CDR3aa: CASTKGTGAYGYTF
d_gene: TRBD1; abundance: few; j_gene: TRBJ2-5; v_gene: TRBV18; CDR3nt: TGTGCCAGCTCACCACTCACCCAGACGACAGGGGGACAAGAGACCCAGTACTTC; CDR3aa: CASSPLTQTTGGQETQYF
d_gene: TRBD2; abundance: -; j_gene: TRBJ2-1; v_gene: TRBV7-2; CDR3nt: TGTGCCAGCAGCTTAGTCGGATCTAGCGGGGATAATGAGCAGTTCTTC; CDR3aa: CASSLVGSSGDNEQFF
d_gene: -; abundance: -; j_gene: TRBJ1-2; v_gene: TRBV30; CDR3nt: TGTGCCTGGAGTGTAGGGCAGCTCAGCTACACCTTC; CDR3aa: CAWSVGQLSYTF
d_gene: -; abundance: -; j_gene: TRBJ2-3; v_gene: TRBV6-6; CDR3nt: TGTGCCAGCAGTGAGGAACCCCTCCGAGATACGCAGTATTTT; CDR3aa: CASSEEPLRDTQYF
d_gene: -; abundance: -; j_gene: TRBJ1-1; v_gene: TRBV18; CDR3nt: TGTGTCAGCTCACCACGGGACACCCGCACTGAAGCTTTCTTT; CDR3aa: CVSSPRDTRTEAFF
d_gene: -; abundance: few; j_gene: TRBJ2-1; v_gene: TRBV4-3; CDR3nt: TGCGCCAGCAGCCAACCCAGGACCCGGATGGACAATGAGCAGTTCTTC; CDR3aa: CASSQPRTRMDNEQFF
d_gene: TRBD2; abundance: few; j_gene: TRBJ2-7; v_gene: TRBV27; CDR3nt: TGTGCCAGCAGACGGACTAGCCAGAGCTCCTACGAGCAGTACTTC; CDR3aa: CASRRTSQSSYEQYF
d_gene: -; abundance: many; j_gene: TRBJ2-1; v_gene: TRBV6-5; CDR3nt: TGTGCCAGCAGGGAAAGGCTAAGTGAGCAGTTCTTC; CDR3aa: CASRERLSEQFF
d_gene: -; abundance: once; j_gene: TRBJ1-2; v_gene: TRBV20-1; CDR3nt: TGCAGTGCTATCGCCGGGACACCCGGGGTAGGTGGCTACACCTTC; CDR3aa: CSAIAGTPGVGGYTF
d_gene: -; abundance: -; j_gene: TRBJ2-6; v_gene: TRBV7-2; CDR3nt: TGTGCCAGCAGCTTGATGCCAGGCCGGACCTCTGGGGCCAACGTCCTGACTTTC; CDR3aa: CASSLMPGRTSGANVLTF
d_gene: TRBD2; abundance: once; j_gene: TRBJ2-7; v_gene: TRBV27; CDR3nt: TGTGCCAGCAGTTCAGCGGGACTACGCTACGAGCAGTACTTC; CDR3aa: CASSSAGLRYEQYF
d_gene: -; abundance: -; j_gene: TRBJ1-2; v_gene: TRBV5-1; CDR3nt: TGCGCCAGCAGCGGACAGCAGTATGGCTACACCTTC; CDR3aa: CASSGQQYGYTF
d_gene: -; abundance: -; j_gene: TRBJ1-1; v_gene: TRBV5-1; CDR3nt: TGCGCCAGCAGCCCGAGATGGATGAACACTGAAGCTTTCTTT; CDR3aa: CASSPRWMNTEAFF
d_gene: -; abundance: -; j_gene: TRBJ2-1; v_gene: TRBV20-1; CDR3nt: TGCAGTGCTAGCAGGGAAACGGTCGGGGAGCAGTTCTTC; CDR3aa: CSASRETVGEQFF
d_gene: TRBD2; abundance: -; j_gene: TRBJ2-1; v_gene: TRBV20-1; CDR3nt: TGCAGTGCTATTCGGACTAGCGGGATCTACAATGAGCAGTTCTTC; CDR3aa: CSAIRTSGIYNEQFF
d_gene: TRBD1; abundance: many; j_gene: TRBJ1-2; v_gene: TRBV6-5; CDR3nt: TGTGCCAGCGCCCCGACAGGGGTTGGTGGCTACACCTTC; CDR3aa: CASAPTGVGGYTF
d_gene: TRBD1; abundance: -; j_gene: TRBJ1-2; v_gene: TRBV7-9; CDR3nt: TGTGCCAGCAGCTTGGGACAGGCAAGTCACTATGGCTACACCTTC; CDR3aa: CASSLGQASHYGYTF